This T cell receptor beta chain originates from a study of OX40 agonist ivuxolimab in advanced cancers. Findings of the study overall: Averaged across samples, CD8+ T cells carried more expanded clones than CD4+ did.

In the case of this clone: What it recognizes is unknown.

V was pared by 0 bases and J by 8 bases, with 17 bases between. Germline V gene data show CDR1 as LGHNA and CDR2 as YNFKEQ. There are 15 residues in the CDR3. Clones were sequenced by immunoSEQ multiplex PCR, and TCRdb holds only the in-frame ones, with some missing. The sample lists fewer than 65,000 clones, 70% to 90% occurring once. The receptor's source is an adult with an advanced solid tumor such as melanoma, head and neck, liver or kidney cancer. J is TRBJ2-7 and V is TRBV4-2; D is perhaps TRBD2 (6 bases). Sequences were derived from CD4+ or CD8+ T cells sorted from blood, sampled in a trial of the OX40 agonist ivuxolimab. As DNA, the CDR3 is TGTGCCAGCAGCCAAGATCAACTAGCCGCGTGGCAGCAGTACTTC. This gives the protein CASSQDQLAAWQQYF.